Sequencing of this T cell receptor (beta chain) was carried out in a study of blood T cell repertoires in COVID-19 (dated by TCRdb to 2018 to 2021). The study in broad terms: Samples covering the acute and convalescent phases of COVID-19 were provided by collaborators in the United States, Italy and Spain. The material from the prospective study consisted of cDNA or gDNA derived from T cells, B-cell-depleted T cells, or PBMCs. The repertoires were released in a freely available public database meant as a resource for research on the immune response to SARS-CoV-2. Subjects who had been exposed to COVID-19, were actively infected with it, or had recovered from it provided the deeply sampled blood TCRbeta repertoires that made up the dataset. Where HLA class I and class II types were available, the types were taken from metadata supplied by the sample provider, not from assay-based typing. Samples were obtained from the ongoing ImmuneRACE study (first 160 participants) and from over a thousand subjects provided by 6 global collaborators. Nearly every sample came with metadata listing a de-identified subject ID, COVID-19 status, age in years and sex.

Reading the germline V gene (reference sequence) gives CDR1 LNHDA and CDR2 SQIVND. From its cysteine to its phenylalanine, the CDR3 spans 15 amino acids. The kept DNA is CDR3 alone, 45 bases in frame from the first base. A distance of 14 bases separates the germline ends of V and J, which lose 5 bases and 0 bases respectively. Regarding this clone: Its antigen is not yet known. No much larger clone is present one base from it, and per-base qualities are unavailable.

Whole blood was collected in K2EDTA tubes by collaborating institutions according to the institutions' own protocols. For TCRbeta analysis, collaborator samples were shipped as frozen whole blood, as isolated PBMCs, or as DNA extracted from either sample type. Overall study results and their limits: The quantity of clinical and demographic metadata differed by source and by participant and was supplied without curation.

TCRbeta CDR3 regions were amplified from genomic DNA using the immunoSEQ Assay, a bias-controlled multiplex PCR. In the source study's methods: Within the assay, amplification of reference gene primers was used to estimate how many nucleated cells each sample contained. Sequence reads were collapsed and filtered to measure the absolute abundance of every unique TCRbeta CDR3 rearrangement. For each sample, productive Simpson clonality was calculated by taking the square root of Simpson's diversity index across productive rearrangements. Entries here come from immuneACCESS through TCRdb and include only in-frame sequences with V and J called. Some clones fail to appear in such tables; in the studies checked, an unresolved V gene covers under half of the shortfall, and the cause of the remainder is unknown. That table is the source of V, J and clone size, and D and trimming were worked out from the DNA. The sample profile shows roughly 120,000 clones; 75% to 90% of them were found once. Around 30% of the sample comes from the top ten.

Here the chain combines TRBV19 and TRBJ2-7; D gene: possibly TRBD2, on 5 matching bases. The origin of this receptor is a man aged 65 to 79 with active or convalescent COVID-19. Sequenced material: peripheral blood. The CDR3 is CASSPSGVLSYEQYF. In nucleotides, the sequence is TGTGCCAGTAGTCCGTCCGGGGTCCTCTCCTACGAGCAGTACTTC.